The 4 T cell receptor beta chains below all came from one sample that was sequenced in a study of CD8 T cells in Susac syndrome. Reverse transcription used roughly 0.45 to 1 ug RNA and random hexamers. One entry per CDR3 protein, called by TCRdb with MiXCR from the immunoSEQ multiplex PCR reads. The table includes 190,000 or so distinct CDR3 sequences, around 95% detected once. Sequencing was done on a sample of CD4+ T cells from PBMCs. All receptors come from a human donor with multiple sclerosis.

This sequence joins TRBV7-9 and TRBJ2-6; D is unclear. With 8 bases removed from V and 0 bases from J, the gap between germline ends came to 11 bases. The CDR3 contains 15 residues. Per the germline V gene, CDR1 is SEHNR and CDR2 is FQNEAQ (reference sequence). DNA for the CDR3: TGTGCCAGCCCGAAATGGCTCTCTGGGGCCAACGTCCTGACTTTC. This translates into CASPKWLSGANVLTF.

The chain joins TRBV9 to TRBJ1-4, with no clear D. The germline V gene encodes CDR1 SGDLS and CDR2 YYNGEE. V was clipped by 3 bases and J by 10 bases, with 10 bases between them. CDR3 size: 12 residues. The CDR3 DNA reads TGTGCCAGCAGCGCCCGAGGCGGAAAACTGTTTTTT. Encoded protein: CASSARGGKLFF.

This chain uses TRBV4-1 with TRBJ2-1, with D maybe TRBD1 (5 bases). CDR1 MGHRA and CDR2 YSYEKL come from the germline V gene. This CDR3 is 11 amino acids long. V lost 5 bases and J lost 7, with 6 bases in between. The CDR3 DNA reads TGCGCCAGCAGCGCAGGGAATGAGCAGTTCTTC. This gives the protein CASSAGNEQFF.

This chain connects TRBV3-1 to TRBJ2-3; the D gene is possibly TRBD1 (6 bases). Germline CDR1 is LGHDT and CDR2 is YNNKEL (reference sequence). Trimming removed 0 bases from V and 3 bases from J, with 13 bases in between. This CDR3 comprises 16 residues. The CDR3 DNA follows: TGTGCCAGCAGCCAAGATAGGACAGAGACGACAGATACGCAGTATTTT. This encodes CASSQDRTETTDTQYF.